The clone carrying this T cell receptor beta chain was observed at least ten times. For the second PCR, which ran for about 6 to 11 cycles, a sample-barcoded 5' primer and a J-beta primer mix were used. TCRdb re-analysed the 5' RACE reads in MiXCR, keeping a single row per CDR3 protein. The sample has around 1,000,000 distinct CDR3 sequences, roughly two fifths seen once. The sample originates from a study of blood T cells in healthy people across ages. This CDR3 spans 12 amino acids. Trimming stripped 6 bases from V and 6 bases from J, with 9 bases between. From germline, CDR1 is ENHRY and CDR2 SYGVKD.

Sequenced sample: blood. V gene TRBV10-3 combines with J gene TRBJ2-1; D may be TRBD2 (6 bases). This sequence was found in a man aged 18 to 29 in good health. The CDR3 DNA sequence: TGTGCCATCAGGGCCGGGGGCAATGAGCAGTTCTTC. It is translated as CAIRAGGNEQFF.